This T cell receptor (beta chain) was recorded in a study of cytomegalovirus exposure and HLA in healthy donors. Study-wide results and caveats: In a later analysis, V- and J-gene trimming of beta chains associated with a DCLRE1C missense variant, replicated independently.

Vbeta (60) and Jbeta (13) primers were used in the PCR. Repertoires were generated with immunoSEQ multiplex PCR, while TCRdb's copy carries only in-frame clones and drops some. Altogether 100,000 to 150,000 clones are present, about three quarters being singletons, with the ten largest covering around 5.8%. This clone was recorded once. Its antigen remains unidentified. V was pared by 4 bases and J by 3 bases, with 3 bases of the junction left unmatched. CDR3 length: 14 residues. Germline V gene lookup returns CDR1 SGHTA and CDR2 FQGNSA. The sequence came from a woman aged 40-49 years in good health and CMV-seronegative. V usage is TRBV7-2 and J usage is TRBJ2-7, with 10 bases matching TRBD1. The sequenced sample consisted of PBMCs. The CDR3 DNA is TGTGCCAGCAGCTGGGACAGGGGTCACTACGAGCAGTACTTC. Its protein is CASSWDRGHYEQYF.